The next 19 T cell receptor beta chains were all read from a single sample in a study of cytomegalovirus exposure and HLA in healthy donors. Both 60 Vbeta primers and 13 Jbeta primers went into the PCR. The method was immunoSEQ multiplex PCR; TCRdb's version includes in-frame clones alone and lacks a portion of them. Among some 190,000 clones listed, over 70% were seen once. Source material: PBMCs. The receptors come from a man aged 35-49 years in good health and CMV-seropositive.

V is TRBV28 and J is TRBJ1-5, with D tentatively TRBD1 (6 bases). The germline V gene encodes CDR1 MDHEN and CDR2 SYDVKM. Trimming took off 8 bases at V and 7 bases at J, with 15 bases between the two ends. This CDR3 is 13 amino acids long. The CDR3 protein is CASALGAVQPQHF. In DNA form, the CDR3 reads TGTGCCAGCGCGTTGGGGGCGGTCCAGCCCCAGCATTTT.

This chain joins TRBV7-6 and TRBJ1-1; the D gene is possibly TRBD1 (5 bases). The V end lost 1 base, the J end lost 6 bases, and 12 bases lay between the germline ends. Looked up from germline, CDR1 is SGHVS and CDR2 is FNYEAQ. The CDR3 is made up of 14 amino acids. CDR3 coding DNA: TGTGCCAGCAGCTTAGATGGGCGGGGGGCTGAAGCTTTCTTT. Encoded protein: CASSLDGRGAEAFF.

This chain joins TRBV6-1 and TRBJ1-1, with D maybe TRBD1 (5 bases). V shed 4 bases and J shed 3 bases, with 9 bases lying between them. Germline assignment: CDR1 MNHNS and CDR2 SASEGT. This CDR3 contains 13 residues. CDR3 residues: CASSGQRYTEAFF. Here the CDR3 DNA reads TGTGCCAGCAGTGGACAGAGGTACACTGAAGCTTTCTTT.

The CDR3 is CASRTLANPYEQYF. For the CDR3, the DNA is TGTGCCAGCAGGACGCTAGCGAATCCCTACGAGCAGTACTTC. This chain joins TRBV28 and TRBJ2-7; weak D call: TRBD2 (6 bases). The length of the CDR3 is 14 residues. Germline lookup yields CDR1 MDHEN and CDR2 SYDVKM. V was clipped by 6 bases and J by 2 bases, with 14 bases between them.

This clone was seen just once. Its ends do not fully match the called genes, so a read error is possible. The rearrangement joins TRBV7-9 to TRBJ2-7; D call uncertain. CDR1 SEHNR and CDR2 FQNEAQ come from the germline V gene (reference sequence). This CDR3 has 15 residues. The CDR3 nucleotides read TGTTCCAGCAGCGTCCGCGGCCAGACCGGGTACGAGCAGTACTTC. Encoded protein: CSSSVRGQTGYEQYF.

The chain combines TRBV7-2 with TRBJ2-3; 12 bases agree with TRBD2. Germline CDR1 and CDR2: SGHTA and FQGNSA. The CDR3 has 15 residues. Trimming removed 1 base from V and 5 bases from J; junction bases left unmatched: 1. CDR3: CASSLELAGGDTQYF. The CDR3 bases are TGTGCCAGCAGCTTAGAACTAGCGGGGGGAGATACGCAGTATTTT.

CDR3: CASSLFIAGPYEQYF. Here the CDR3 DNA reads TGTGCCAGCAGCTTATTCATAGCGGGACCCTACGAGCAGTACTTC. The J gene is TRBJ2-7, the V gene TRBV7-2; 8 nucleotides agree with TRBD2. The CDR3 extends over 15 amino acids. Losses at the gene ends were 2 bases for V and 2 bases for J; bases not matched to a gene: 5. Germline lookup yields CDR1 SGHTA and CDR2 FQGNSA.

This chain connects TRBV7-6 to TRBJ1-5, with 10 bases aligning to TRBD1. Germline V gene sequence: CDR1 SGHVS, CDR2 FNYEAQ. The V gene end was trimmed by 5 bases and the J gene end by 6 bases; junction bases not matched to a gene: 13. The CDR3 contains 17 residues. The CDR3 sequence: CASSTQPPGQGIQPQHF. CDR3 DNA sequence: TGTGCCAGCAGCACCCAGCCACCGGGACAGGGGATTCAGCCCCAGCATTTT. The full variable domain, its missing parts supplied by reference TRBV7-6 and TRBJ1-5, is GAGVSQSPRYKVTKRGQDVALRCDPISGHVSLYWYRQALGQGPEFLTYFNYEAQQDKSGLPNDRFSAERPEGSISTLTIQRTEQRDSAMYRCASSTQPPGQGIQPQHFGDGTRLSIL.

The CDR3 nucleotides read TGCGCCAGCAGCTCCCAGGGAACTCGCCAAGAGACCCAGTACTTC. This gives the protein CASSSQGTRQETQYF. The chain couples TRBV5-1 to TRBJ2-5, with D maybe TRBD1 (5 bases). The CDR3 runs 15 residues. Germline V lookup: CDR1 SGHRS, CDR2 YFSETQ. V dropped 3 bases and J dropped 1 base, with 13 bases sitting between them.

CDR3 amino acids: CASSSGQYEKLFF. The CDR3 DNA follows: TGTGCCAGCAGCTCAGGACAGTACGAAAAACTGTTTTTT. The gene calls are TRBV7-9 and TRBJ1-4; possibly TRBD1 for D (6 bases). The CDR3 runs 13 residues. V was cut by 4 bases and J by 8 bases, with 11 bases left in between. The germline V gene encodes CDR1 SEHNR and CDR2 FQNEAQ (reference sequence).

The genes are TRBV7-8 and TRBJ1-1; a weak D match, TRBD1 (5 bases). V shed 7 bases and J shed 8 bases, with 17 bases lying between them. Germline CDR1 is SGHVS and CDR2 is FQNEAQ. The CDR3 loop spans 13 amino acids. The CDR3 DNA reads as TGTGCCAGCATCTCCTGGGGTAACAGGGAAGCTTTCTTT. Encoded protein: CASISWGNREAFF. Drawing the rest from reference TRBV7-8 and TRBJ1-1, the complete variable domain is GAGVSQSPRYKVAKRGQDVALRCDPISGHVSLFWYQQALGQGPEFLTYFQNEAQLDKSGLPSDRFFAERPEGSVSTLKIQRTQQEDSAVYLCASISWGNREAFFGQGTRLTVV.

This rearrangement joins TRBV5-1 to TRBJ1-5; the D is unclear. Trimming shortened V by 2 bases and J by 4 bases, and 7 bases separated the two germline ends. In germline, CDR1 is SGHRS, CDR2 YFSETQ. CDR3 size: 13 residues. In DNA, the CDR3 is TGCGCCAGCAGCTTTTACGGGAATCAGCCCCAGCATTTT. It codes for CASSFYGNQPQHF.

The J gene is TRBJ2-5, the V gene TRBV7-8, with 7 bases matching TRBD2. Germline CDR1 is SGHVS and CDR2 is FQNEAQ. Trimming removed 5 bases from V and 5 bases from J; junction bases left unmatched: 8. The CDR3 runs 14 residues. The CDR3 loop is CASSPPGLGETQYF. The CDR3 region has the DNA TGTGCCAGCAGCCCCCCAGGACTAGGGGAGACCCAGTACTTC. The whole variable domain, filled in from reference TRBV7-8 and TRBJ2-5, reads GAGVSQSPRYKVAKRGQDVALRCDPISGHVSLFWYQQALGQGPEFLTYFQNEAQLDKSGLPSDRFFAERPEGSVSTLKIQRTQQEDSAVYLCASSPPGLGETQYFGPGTRLLVL.

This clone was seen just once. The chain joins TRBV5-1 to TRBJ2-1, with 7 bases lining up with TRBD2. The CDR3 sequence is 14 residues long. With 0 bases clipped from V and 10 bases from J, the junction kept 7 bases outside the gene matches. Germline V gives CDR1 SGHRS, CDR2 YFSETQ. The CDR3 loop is CASSLARGSDEQFF. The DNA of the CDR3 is TGCGCCAGCAGCTTGGCCCGCGGGAGCGACGAGCAGTTCTTC.

The CDR3 DNA follows: TGTGCCAGCAGCCCAGGGGCCGGGGAGACCCAGTACTTC. Protein: CASSPGAGETQYF. V gene TRBV7-3 combines with J gene TRBJ2-5; a weak D match, TRBD1 (6 bases). Germline CDR1 SGHTA, CDR2 FQGTGA. The CDR3 sequence is 13 residues long. V was clipped by 5 bases and J by 5 bases, with 12 bases between them.

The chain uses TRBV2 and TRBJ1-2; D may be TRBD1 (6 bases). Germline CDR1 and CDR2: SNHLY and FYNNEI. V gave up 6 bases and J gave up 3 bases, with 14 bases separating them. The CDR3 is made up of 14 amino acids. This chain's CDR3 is CASRPDQGHYGYTF. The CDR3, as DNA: TGTGCCAGCAGACCGGACCAGGGGCACTATGGCTACACCTTC.

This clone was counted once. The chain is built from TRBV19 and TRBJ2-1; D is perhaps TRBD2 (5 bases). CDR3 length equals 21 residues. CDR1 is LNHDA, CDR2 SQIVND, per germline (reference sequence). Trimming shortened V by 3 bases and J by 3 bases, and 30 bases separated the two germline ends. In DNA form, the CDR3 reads TGTGCCAGTAGTATTCGGTACCGCAGGCTCCGGACGAGCGGAGACTACAATGAGCAGTTCTTC. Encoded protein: CASSIRYRRLRTSGDYNEQFF.

The chain's CDR3 is CSVAMLAGGSVYYEQYF. For the CDR3, the DNA is TGCAGCGTTGCGATGCTAGCGGGAGGGTCTGTTTACTACGAGCAGTACTTC. The V and J genes are TRBV29-1 and TRBJ2-7, with TRBD2 identical over 12 bases. The J segment lost 3 bases and the V segment lost 4 bases, leaving 13 bases of the junction unmatched. CDR3 length: 17 residues. The germline V gene encodes CDR1 SQVTM and CDR2 ANQGSEA.

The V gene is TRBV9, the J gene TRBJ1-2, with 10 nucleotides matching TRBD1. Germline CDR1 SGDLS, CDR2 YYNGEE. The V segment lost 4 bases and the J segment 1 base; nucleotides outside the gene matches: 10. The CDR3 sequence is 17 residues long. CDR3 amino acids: CASSSPGQGRFNYGYTF. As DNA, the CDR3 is TGTGCCAGCAGCAGTCCGGGACAGGGGCGTTTTAACTATGGCTACACCTTC.